The T cell receptor (beta chain) described here comes from a study of blood T cells in healthy people across ages. In its sample, this clonotype was seen a few times. Its cognate antigen is unknown. Together with a sample-barcoded 5' primer, a J-beta primer mix was included in a second PCR lasting roughly 6 to 12 cycles. Each cDNA molecule received a tag from a template-switch adaptor that had 12 random nucleotides. TCRdb re-called the 5' RACE reads through MiXCR, storing one row per CDR3 protein. The sample lists around 800,000 distinct CDR3 sequences; less than 70% were seen once. The authors extracted at least 5.5 micrograms of total RNA per sample. Germline values: CDR1 SGHRS, CDR2 YFSETQ. Trimming stripped 4 bases from V and 0 bases from J, with 9 bases between. The CDR3 is 14 residues long. General study points: Estimated diversity that came from one million T cells was considered an underestimate.

This sequence joins TRBV5-1 and TRBJ2-3; D could derive from TRBD1 or TRBD2 (5 bases each). Sequenced: blood. The origin of this receptor is an elderly man in good health. CDR3 residues: CASSRDGSTDTQYF. The CDR3, as DNA: TGCGCCAGCAGCCGGGACGGCAGCACAGATACGCAGTATTTT.